Below, 25 T cell receptor beta chains from the same sample are listed, as sequenced in a study of shared T cell receptors in the human thymus. Produced via immunoSEQ multiplex PCR; TCRdb's table is partial and in-frame only. The sample lists over 650,000 clones, approximately 87% occurring once. The data also belong to a second study, concerning human thymus T cells.

Sequencing was carried out using thymocytes. Receptor source: a boy in the first two years of life with a congenital heart defect.

This clone was picked up one time. The V gene is TRBV9, the J gene TRBJ2-5; TRBD2 is a possible D gene (5 bases). CDR1 SGDLS and CDR2 YYNGEE come from the germline V gene. V lost 4 bases and J 5 bases, leaving 18 bases between the germline ends. The CDR3 covers 15 residues. CDR3 DNA: TGTGCCAGCAGCCTCCGGACTGGCCGGTTGGAGACCCAGTACTTC. It is translated as CASSLRTGRLETQYF.

V is TRBV28 and J is TRBJ2-1, with TRBD1 identical over 7 bases. Trimming cost V 6 bases and J 6 bases; bases outside gene matches: 14. Germline V CDR1 and CDR2: MDHEN, SYDVKM. The CDR3 has 16 amino acids. The CDR3 protein is CASSALTGKKSNEQFF. The DNA for the CDR3 is TGTGCCAGCAGCGCCCTGACAGGGAAAAAAAGCAATGAGCAGTTCTTC.

This sequence joins TRBV4-3 and TRBJ2-1; 7 bases map to TRBD2. Per germline, CDR1 LGHNA and CDR2 YSLEER. The CDR3 length is 16 residues. J gave up 9 bases and V 1 base, and 12 bases lay outside the gene matches. CDR3 loop: CASSQAKAGEVGEQFF. The CDR3 nucleotides are TGCGCCAGCAGCCAAGCTAAGGCGGGAGAAGTCGGTGAGCAGTTCTTC.

The genes are TRBV27 and TRBJ2-3, with D perhaps matching TRBD2 (6 bases). This CDR3 is built from 16 residues. Deletions cut 6 bases from V and 0 bases from J, with 16 bases between. From germline, CDR1 is MNHEY and CDR2 SMNVEV (reference sequence). CDR3 DNA sequence: TGTGCCAGCAGAATGTCAAGCGGGCAGAGCACAGATACGCAGTATTTT. It specifies CASRMSSGQSTDTQYF.

V usage is TRBV6-5 and J usage is TRBJ1-5; 7 nucleotides match TRBD1. This CDR3 has 14 amino acids. The germline gives CDR1 MNHEY, CDR2 SVGAGI. V shed 5 bases, J shed 3 bases, and the junction held 4 bases outside the gene matches. CDR3 residues: CASSRRGVNQPQHF. The CDR3 region has the DNA TGTGCCAGCAGTCGCAGGGGGGTCAATCAGCCCCAGCATTTT.

V and J are TRBV6-1 and TRBJ1-5, with no clear D. The germline gives CDR1 MNHNS, CDR2 SASEGT. V gave up 0 bases and J gave up 0 bases, with 15 bases separating them. The CDR3 extends over 18 amino acids. The CDR3 sequence: CASSEAFGRVYSNQPQHF. DNA for the CDR3: TGTGCCAGCAGTGAAGCGTTCGGGAGGGTATATAGCAATCAGCCCCAGCATTTT.

The chain carries TRBV19 and TRBJ2-6; 7 nucleotides line up with TRBD2. CDR3 length: 14 amino acids. Per the germline V gene, CDR1 is LNHDA and CDR2 is SQIVND (reference sequence). V lost 11 bases and J lost 0; bases outside the gene matches: 4. This chain's CDR3 is CAGGTNSGANVLTF. CDR3 bases: TGTGCCGGAGGGACTAACTCTGGGGCCAACGTCCTGACTTTC.

On this clone itself: Other DNA sequences in the same sample also yield this CDR3. This chain connects TRBV2 to TRBJ1-5; 8 bases match TRBD1. Germline V CDR1 and CDR2: SNHLY, FYNNEI. The CDR3 loop spans 14 amino acids. Trimming at V came to 6 bases and at J to 3 bases, leaving 4 bases not matched to a gene. The CDR3 sequence: CASSGTGPNQPQHF. The CDR3 nucleotides are TGTGCCAGCAGCGGGACAGGCCCCAATCAGCCCCAGCATTTT.

There are a few counts of this clone. The chain combines TRBV28 with TRBJ1-3, with TRBD1 matching 7 bases. V lost 6 bases, J lost 0 bases, and 14 bases stayed unmatched. CDR1 and CDR2 from the germline V gene are MDHEN and SYDVKM. This CDR3 has 18 residues. In DNA, the CDR3 is TGTGCCAGCAGCCCACATACAACAGACAGGGACTCTGGAAACACCATATATTTT. Translating gives CASSPHTTDRDSGNTIYF.

This chain connects TRBV5-1 to TRBJ1-1; 8 bases line up with TRBD1. After removal of 4 bases from V and 3 bases from J, the junction contained 17 bases not matched to a gene. There are 18 residues in the CDR3. Germline CDR1 is SGHRS and CDR2 is YFSETQ. CDR3 region: CASSQQREGQGGDTEAFF. The DNA of the CDR3 is TGCGCCAGCAGCCAGCAGCGGGAAGGACAGGGAGGGGACACTGAAGCTTTCTTT.

The rearrangement links TRBV19 to TRBJ2-6, with unresolved D. The germline V gene has CDR1 LNHDA and CDR2 SQIVND (reference sequence). The CDR3 runs to 14 residues. Trimming stripped 6 bases from V and 5 bases from J, with 11 bases between. Here the CDR3 DNA reads TGTGCCAGTAGCCCCCGGAGAAGGGCCAACGTCCTGACTTTC. Translation: CASSPRRRANVLTF.

V and J are TRBV18 and TRBJ1-1; D possibly corresponds to TRBD1 (6 bases). The CDR3 length is 16 residues. The V end was cut by 1 base, the J end by 2 bases, with 14 bases between. CDR1 is KGHSH and CDR2 is LQKENI in the germline V gene. CDR3 bases: TGTGCCAGCTCACCACGGACAACAGGGCCAAACACTGAAGCTTTCTTT. This sequence encodes CASSPRTTGPNTEAFF. Together with reference TRBV18 and TRBJ1-1, the CDR3 gives the full variable domain: NAGVMQNPRHLVRRRGQEARLRCSPMKGHSHVYWYRQLPEEGLKFMVYLQKENIIDESGMPKERFSAEFPKEGPSILRIQQVVRGDSAAYFCASSPRTTGPNTEAFFGQGTRLTVV.

The DNA for the CDR3 is TGTGCCAGCAGAAGGGGGCGGGGGGGATTGTTTGAGCAGTACTTC. Amino acids: CASRRGRGGLFEQYF. This rearrangement joins TRBV6-5 to TRBJ2-7; 9 nucleotides align to TRBD2. V lost 6 bases, J lost 7 bases, and 13 bases stayed unmatched. Germline V gene sequence: CDR1 MNHEY, CDR2 SVGAGI. The CDR3 totals 15 residues.

The V call is TRBV12-5, the J call TRBJ2-3; maybe TRBD1 (7 bases). Deletions cut 1 base from V and 2 bases from J, with 16 bases between. The CDR3 spans 17 residues. Per the germline V gene, CDR1 is LGHNT and CDR2 is FRNRAP. CDR3 nucleotide sequence: TGTGCTAGTGGTTTGGGCCAGGGGGGCCCCTCCACAGATACGCAGTATTTT. Protein: CASGLGQGGPSTDTQYF.

This chain joins TRBV15 and TRBJ2-7, with 7 bases aligning to TRBD1. The CDR3 length is 15 residues. The V and J ends lost 5 bases and 0 bases, in that order; junction bases with no gene match: 7. CDR1 is LNHNV, CDR2 YYDKDF, per germline (reference sequence). This CDR3 reads CATSPGQESSYEQYF. The CDR3, as DNA: TGTGCCACCAGCCCTGGACAGGAGAGCTCCTACGAGCAGTACTTC.

The CDR3 region has the DNA TGTGCCAGCAGTGAGCTTGGAACTAGCGGCAGCACAGATACGCAGTATTTT. It yields the protein CASSELGTSGSTDTQYF. The chain combines TRBV25-1 with TRBJ2-3; TRBD2 matches 8 bases. This CDR3 has 17 amino acids. Looked up from germline, CDR1 is MGHDK and CDR2 is SYGVNS. The V segment lost 3 bases and the J segment 0 bases; nucleotides outside the gene matches: 8. Full variable domain (outside the CDR3, taken from reference TRBV25-1 and TRBJ2-3): EADIYQTPRYLVIGTGKKITLECSQTMGHDKMYWYQQDPGMELHLIHYSYGVNSTEKGDLSSESTVSRIRTEHFPLTLESARPSHTSQYLCASSELGTSGSTDTQYFGPGTRLTVL.

The chain employs TRBV5-1 and TRBJ2-7; TRBD1 matches 10 bases. Germline V gene lookup returns CDR1 SGHRS and CDR2 YFSETQ. The CDR3 totals 16 residues. With V trimmed by 3 bases and J by 2 bases, 8 bases remained unmatched. DNA for the CDR3: TGCGCCAGCAGCTGCGAAGAAGGACAGGGGGCCTACGAGCAGTACTTC. Its translation is CASSCEEGQGAYEQYF. Supplemented by reference TRBV5-1 and TRBJ2-7, the full variable domain reads KAGVTQTPRYLIKTRGQQVTLSCSPISGHRSVSWYQQTPGQGLQFLFEYFSETQRNKGNFPGRFSGRQFSNSRSEMNVSTLELGDSALYLCASSCEEGQGAYEQYFGPGTRLTVT.

Of note for this clone: This specimen includes other DNA sequences encoding the same CDR3. The chain links TRBV4-3 to TRBJ1-1; the D gene is possibly TRBD1 (6 bases). Germline-derived CDR1 and CDR2 are LGHNA and YSLEER. The V end lost 0 bases, the J end lost 0 bases, and 8 bases lay between the germline ends. The CDR3 is 15 amino acids. CDR3 coding DNA: TGCGCCAGCAGCCAAGAAGGGGGAATGAACACTGAAGCTTTCTTT. Translating it yields CASSQEGGMNTEAFF.

The gene calls are TRBV6-1 and TRBJ1-1; D possibly corresponds to TRBD1 (6 bases). Germline V gene sequence: CDR1 MNHNS, CDR2 SASEGT. This CDR3 has 14 amino acids. Trimming cost V 3 bases and J 9 bases, with 17 bases left between them. The CDR3 DNA is TGTGCCAGCAGTGAGAGGCACAGGGATGCTAAAGCTTTCTTT. Protein product: CASSERHRDAKAFF.

This rearrangement joins TRBV30 to TRBJ2-7, with TRBD1 matching 7 bases. Germline-derived CDR1 and CDR2 are GTSNPN and SVGIG (reference sequence). J lost 3 bases, V lost 3 bases, and 11 bases had no gene match. The CDR3 is 15 amino acids. The CDR3 spells CAWSYHRDRYYEQYF. CDR3 nucleotide sequence: TGTGCCTGGAGCTACCATAGGGACAGATACTACGAGCAGTACTTC.

The chain uses TRBV4-1 and TRBJ2-1; a possible D gene is TRBD2 (6 bases). CDR1 is MGHRA and CDR2 is YSYEKL in the germline V gene. The V and J ends lost 3 bases and 5 bases respectively, with 17 bases between them. This CDR3 spans 16 amino acids. The CDR3 sequence is CASSQYDRDWDNEQFF. In DNA, the CDR3 is TGCGCCAGCAGCCAGTACGACCGGGACTGGGACAATGAGCAGTTCTTC.

The chain employs TRBV9 and TRBJ2-2, with D possibly matching TRBD1 (6 bases). Germline V gene sequence: CDR1 SGDLS, CDR2 YYNGEE. This CDR3 spans 18 amino acids. The ends were cut back, 4 bases at V and 1 base at J, with 20 bases in the middle. CDR3 protein: CASSTPPGTTKNTGELFF. CDR3 in DNA: TGTGCCAGCAGCACCCCACCCGGGACAACAAAGAACACCGGGGAGCTGTTTTTT.

The chain links TRBV5-6 to TRBJ1-3; tentatively, D is TRBD1 (6 bases). Looked up from germline, CDR1 is SGHDT and CDR2 is YYEEEE. V was clipped by 4 bases and J by 0 bases, with 14 bases between them. The CDR3 extends over 16 amino acids. CDR3 residues: CASSPNYRVSGNTIYF. The CDR3 region has the DNA TGTGCCAGCAGCCCAAATTACAGGGTCTCTGGAAACACCATATATTTT.

The chain is built from TRBV7-9 and TRBJ2-1; D gene unclear. The CDR3 length is 14 residues. Germline values: CDR1 SEHNR, CDR2 FQNEAQ (reference sequence). Trimming stripped 5 bases from V and 15 bases from J, with 23 bases between. In DNA form, the CDR3 reads TGTGCCAGCAGCCCCGCCCTAGTAATGTCTTTTCGGTTCTTC. Residues: CASSPALVMSFRFF.

The count of this clone is one. This sequence joins TRBV19 and TRBJ2-2; 11 bases map to TRBD1. The CDR3 is 14 amino acids. After removal of 6 bases from V and 7 bases from J, the junction contained 4 bases not matched to a gene. CDR1 and CDR2 (germline): LNHDA, SQIVND (reference sequence). The CDR3 nucleotides read TGTGCCAGTAGGGGACAGGGGGGGTACGGGGAGCTGTTTTTT. Translated, it gives CASRGQGGYGELFF.